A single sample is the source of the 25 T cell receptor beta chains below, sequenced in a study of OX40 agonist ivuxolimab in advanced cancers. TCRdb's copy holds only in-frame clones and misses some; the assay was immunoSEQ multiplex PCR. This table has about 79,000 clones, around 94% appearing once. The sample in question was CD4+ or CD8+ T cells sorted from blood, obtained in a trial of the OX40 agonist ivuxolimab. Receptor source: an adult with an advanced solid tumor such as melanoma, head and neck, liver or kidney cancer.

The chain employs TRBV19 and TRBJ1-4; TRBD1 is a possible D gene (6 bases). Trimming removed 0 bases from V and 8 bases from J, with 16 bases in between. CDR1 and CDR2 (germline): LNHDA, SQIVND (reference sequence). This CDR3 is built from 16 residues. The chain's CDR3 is CASSIEQGQTREKLFF. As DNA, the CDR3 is TGTGCCAGTAGTATAGAGCAAGGACAGACCCGGGAAAAACTGTTTTTT. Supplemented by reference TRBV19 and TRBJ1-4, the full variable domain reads DGGITQSPKYLFRKEGQNVTLSCEQNLNHDAMYWYRQDPGQGLRLIYYSQIVNDFQKGDIAEGYSVSREKKESFPLTVTSAQKNPTAFYLCASSIEQGQTREKLFFGSGTQLSVL.

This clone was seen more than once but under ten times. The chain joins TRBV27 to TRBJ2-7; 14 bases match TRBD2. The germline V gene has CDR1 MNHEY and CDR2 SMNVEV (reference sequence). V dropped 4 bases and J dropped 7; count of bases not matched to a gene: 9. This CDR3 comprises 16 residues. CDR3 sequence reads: CASSSRLAGGQGEQYF. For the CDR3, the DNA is TGTGCCAGCAGTTCGAGACTAGCGGGAGGGCAGGGGGAGCAGTACTTC.

This CDR3 is CASSVGRIHNYGYTF. DNA of the CDR3: TGTGCCAGCAGCGTAGGACGGATTCATAACTATGGCTACACCTTC. The J gene is TRBJ1-2, the V gene TRBV9; D unclear. The V gene lost 0 bases and the J gene lost 1 base, with 10 bases spanning the gap. The CDR3 has 15 residues. Germline CDR1 is SGDLS and CDR2 is YYNGEE.

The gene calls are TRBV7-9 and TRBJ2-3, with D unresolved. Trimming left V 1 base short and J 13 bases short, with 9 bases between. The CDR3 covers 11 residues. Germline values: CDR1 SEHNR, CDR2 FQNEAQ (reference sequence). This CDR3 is CASSLGLEEYF. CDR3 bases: TGTGCCAGCAGCTTAGGCCTAGAGGAGTATTTT.

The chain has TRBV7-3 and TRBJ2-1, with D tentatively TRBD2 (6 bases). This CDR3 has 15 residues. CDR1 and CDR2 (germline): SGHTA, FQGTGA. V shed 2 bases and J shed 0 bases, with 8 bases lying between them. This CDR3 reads CASSLYGSSYNEQFF. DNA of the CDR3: TGTGCCAGCAGCTTATACGGGAGCTCCTACAATGAGCAGTTCTTC.

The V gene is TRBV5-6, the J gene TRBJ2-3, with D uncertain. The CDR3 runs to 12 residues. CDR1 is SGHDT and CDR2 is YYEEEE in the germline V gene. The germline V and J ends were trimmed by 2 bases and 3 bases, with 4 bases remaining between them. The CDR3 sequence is CASSFMTDTQYF. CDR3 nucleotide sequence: TGTGCCAGCAGCTTTATGACAGATACGCAGTATTTT. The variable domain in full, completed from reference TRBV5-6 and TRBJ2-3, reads DAGVTQSPTHLIKTRGQQVTLRCSPKSGHDTVSWYQQALGQGPQFIFQYYEEEERQRGNFPDRFSGHQFPNYSSELNVNALLLGDSALYLCASSFMTDTQYFGPGTRLTVL.

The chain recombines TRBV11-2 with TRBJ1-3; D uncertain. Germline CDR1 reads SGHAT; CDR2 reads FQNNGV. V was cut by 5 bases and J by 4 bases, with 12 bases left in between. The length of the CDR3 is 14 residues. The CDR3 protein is CASSPVMLGNTIYF. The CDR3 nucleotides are TGTGCCAGCAGCCCGGTGATGCTAGGAAACACCATATATTTT. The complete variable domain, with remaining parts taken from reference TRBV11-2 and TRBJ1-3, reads EAGVAQSPRYKIIEKRQSVAFWCNPISGHATLYWYQQILGQGPKLLIQFQNNGVVDDSQLPKDRFSAERLKGVDSTLKIQPAKLEDSAVYLCASSPVMLGNTIYFGEGSWLTVV.

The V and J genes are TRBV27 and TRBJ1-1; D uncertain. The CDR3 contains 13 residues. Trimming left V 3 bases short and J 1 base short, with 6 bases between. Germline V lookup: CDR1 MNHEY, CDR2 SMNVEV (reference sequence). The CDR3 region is CASSFRGNTEAFF. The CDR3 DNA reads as TGTGCCAGCAGTTTTCGGGGGAACACTGAAGCTTTCTTT.

CDR3 protein: CASRLAYFRGITDTQYF. The DNA for the CDR3 is TGTGCAAGTCGCTTAGCGTATTTTCGGGGGATCACAGATACGCAGTATTTT. The J gene is TRBJ2-3, the V gene TRBV12-2; the table's D call, TRBD2, has no DNA check behind it. TRBV12-2 corresponds to a pseudogene. The CDR3 runs to 17 residues.

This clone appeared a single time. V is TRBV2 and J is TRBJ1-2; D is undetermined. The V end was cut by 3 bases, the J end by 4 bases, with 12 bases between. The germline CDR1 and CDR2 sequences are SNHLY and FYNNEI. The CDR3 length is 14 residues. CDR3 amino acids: CASSEAQDPYGYTF. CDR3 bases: TGTGCCAGCAGTGAGGCTCAGGATCCCTATGGCTACACCTTC.

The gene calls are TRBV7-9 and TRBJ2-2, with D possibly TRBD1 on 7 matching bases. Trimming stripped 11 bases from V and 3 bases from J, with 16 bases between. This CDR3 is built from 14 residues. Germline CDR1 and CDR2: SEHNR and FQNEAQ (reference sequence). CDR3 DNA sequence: TGTGCCGAACCCCAGGGGGAGGACACCGGGGAGCTGTTTTTT. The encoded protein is CAEPQGEDTGELFF. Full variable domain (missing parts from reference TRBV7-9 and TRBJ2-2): DTGVSQNPRHKITKRGQNVTFRCDPISEHNRLYWYRQTLGQGPEFLTYFQNEAQLEKSRLLSDRFSAERPKGSFSTLEIQRTEQGDSAMYLCAEPQGEDTGELFFGEGSRLTVL.

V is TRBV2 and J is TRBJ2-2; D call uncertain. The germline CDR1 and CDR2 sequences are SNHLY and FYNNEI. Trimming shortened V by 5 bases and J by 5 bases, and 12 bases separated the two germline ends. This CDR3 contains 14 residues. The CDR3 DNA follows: TGTGCCAGCAGTATAGGGCTCCTAACCGGGGAGCTGTTTTTT. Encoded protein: CASSIGLLTGELFF.

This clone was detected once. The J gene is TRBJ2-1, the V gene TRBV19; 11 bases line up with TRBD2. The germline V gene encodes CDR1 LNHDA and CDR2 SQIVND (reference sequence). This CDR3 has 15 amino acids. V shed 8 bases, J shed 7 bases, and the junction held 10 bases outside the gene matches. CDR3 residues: CASENSGGAGNEQFF. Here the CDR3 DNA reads TGTGCCAGTGAAAATAGCGGGGGGGCAGGTAATGAGCAGTTCTTC.

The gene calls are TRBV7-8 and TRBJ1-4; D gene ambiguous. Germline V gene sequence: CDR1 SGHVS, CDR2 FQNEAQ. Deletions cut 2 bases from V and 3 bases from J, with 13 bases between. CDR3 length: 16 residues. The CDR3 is CASSLPLPGPNEKLFF. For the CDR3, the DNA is TGTGCCAGCAGCTTACCCCTGCCCGGGCCTAATGAAAAACTGTTTTTT. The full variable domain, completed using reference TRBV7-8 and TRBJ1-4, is GAGVSQSPRYKVAKRGQDVALRCDPISGHVSLFWYQQALGQGPEFLTYFQNEAQLDKSGLPSDRFFAERPEGSVSTLKIQRTQQEDSAVYLCASSLPLPGPNEKLFFGSGTQLSVL.

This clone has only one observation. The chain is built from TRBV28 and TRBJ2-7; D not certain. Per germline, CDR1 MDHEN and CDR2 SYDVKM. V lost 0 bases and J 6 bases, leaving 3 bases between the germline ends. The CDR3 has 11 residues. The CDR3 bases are TGTGCCAGCAGTTTATGGGGCGAGCAGTACTTC. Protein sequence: CASSLWGEQYF.

CDR3 in DNA: TGTGCCAGCAGCCAAGATGGGCGGGATCTGTTCGAGCAGTACTTC. It encodes CASSQDGRDLFEQYF. V is TRBV14 and J is TRBJ2-7; D is perhaps TRBD2 (6 bases). The V gene's germline CDR1 is SGHDN and CDR2 FVKESK. V lost 0 bases to trimming and J lost 6 bases, with 15 bases between them. This CDR3 has 15 residues.

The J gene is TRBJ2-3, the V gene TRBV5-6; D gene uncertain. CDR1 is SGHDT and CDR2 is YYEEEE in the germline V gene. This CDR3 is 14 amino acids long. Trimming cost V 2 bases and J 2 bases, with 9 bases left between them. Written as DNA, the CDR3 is TGTGCCAGCAGCTTAAGAGTTAACACAGATACGCAGTATTTT. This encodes CASSLRVNTDTQYF.

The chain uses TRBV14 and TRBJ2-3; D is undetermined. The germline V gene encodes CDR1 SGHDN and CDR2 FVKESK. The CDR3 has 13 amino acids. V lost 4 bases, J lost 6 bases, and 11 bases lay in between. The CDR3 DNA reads TGTGCCAGCAGCCGAGAATCCTATGATACGCAGTATTTT. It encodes CASSRESYDTQYF.

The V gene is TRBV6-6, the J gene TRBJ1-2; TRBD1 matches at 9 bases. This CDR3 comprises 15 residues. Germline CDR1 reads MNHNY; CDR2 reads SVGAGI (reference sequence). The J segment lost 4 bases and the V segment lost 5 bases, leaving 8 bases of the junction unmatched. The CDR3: CASSQTGGASYGYTF. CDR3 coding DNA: TGTGCCAGCAGTCAAACAGGGGGCGCAAGCTATGGCTACACCTTC.

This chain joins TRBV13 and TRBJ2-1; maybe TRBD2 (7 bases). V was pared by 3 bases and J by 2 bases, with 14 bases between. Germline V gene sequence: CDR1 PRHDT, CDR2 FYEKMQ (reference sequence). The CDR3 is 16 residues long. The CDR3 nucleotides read TGTGCCAGCAGCTTGGGGCCGGGGGGCGCCTACAATGAGCAGTTCTTC. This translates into CASSLGPGGAYNEQFF.

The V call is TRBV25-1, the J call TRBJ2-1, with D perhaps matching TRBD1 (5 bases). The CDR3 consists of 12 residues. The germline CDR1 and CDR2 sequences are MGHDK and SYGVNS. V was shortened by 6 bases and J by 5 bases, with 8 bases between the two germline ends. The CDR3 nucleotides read TGTGCCAGCAGCTTAGGGGACAATGAGCAGTTCTTC. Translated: CASSLGDNEQFF.

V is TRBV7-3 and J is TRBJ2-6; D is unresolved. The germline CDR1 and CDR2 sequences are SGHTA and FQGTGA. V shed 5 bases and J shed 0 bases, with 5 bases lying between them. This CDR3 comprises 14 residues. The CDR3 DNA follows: TGTGCCAGCAGCCCTGCCTCTGGGGCCAACGTCCTGACTTTC. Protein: CASSPASGANVLTF.

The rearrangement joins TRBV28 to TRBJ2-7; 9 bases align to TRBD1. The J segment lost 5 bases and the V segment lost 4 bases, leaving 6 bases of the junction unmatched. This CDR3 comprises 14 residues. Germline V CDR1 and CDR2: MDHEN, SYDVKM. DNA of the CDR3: TGTGCCAGCAGTTCAACCCGGGACAGGGACGAGCAGTACTTC. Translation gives CASSSTRDRDEQYF.

CDR3 DNA: TGTGCCAGCAGCGAGTGGTCCATGAACACTGAAGCTTTCTTT. Protein: CASSEWSMNTEAFF. V gene TRBV6-1 combines with J gene TRBJ1-1, with D unclear. The CDR3 is made up of 14 amino acids. Germline V gene lookup returns CDR1 MNHNS and CDR2 SASEGT. Trimming pared 6 bases from V and 0 bases from J, leaving 11 bases between.

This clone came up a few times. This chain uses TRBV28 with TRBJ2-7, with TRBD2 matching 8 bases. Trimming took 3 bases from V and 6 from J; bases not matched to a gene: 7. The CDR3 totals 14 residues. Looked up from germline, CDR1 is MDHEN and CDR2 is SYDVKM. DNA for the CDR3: TGTGCCAGCAGTTTGGGGCGGGAGGTAACCGAGCAGTACTTC. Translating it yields CASSLGREVTEQYF. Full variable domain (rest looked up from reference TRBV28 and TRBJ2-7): DVKVTQSSRYLVKRTGEKVFLECVQDMDHENMFWYRQDPGLGLRLIYFSYDVKMKEKGDIPEGYSVSREKKERFSLILESASTNQTSMYLCASSLGREVTEQYFGPGTRLTVT.